This T cell receptor beta chain appears in the sequencing data of a study of shared clonotypes between healthy human individuals. Study-wide points: Sorted-subset samples were not fully sequenced, rarefaction indicated. Donor scarcity curtailed the genetic and exposure-history diversity represented herein.

At a deep level, the assay was run. The data were produced by immunoSEQ multiplex PCR, yet TCRdb's version contains in-frame clones alone and is incomplete. The repertoire holds roughly 640,000 clones, with 74% as singletons. This clone appeared a few times. Its target is unknown. Different DNA sequences within this sample yield the same CDR3. The healthy adult donors were HIV-negative and reported no recent acute infections or vaccinations. The V gene end was trimmed by 4 bases and the J gene end by 1 base; junction bases not matched to a gene: 4. Per the germline V gene, CDR1 is SGHRS and CDR2 is YFSETQ. This CDR3 is built from 15 residues.

V is TRBV5-1 and J is TRBJ2-1, with 8 bases lining up with TRBD2. The sequence derives from a woman aged 25 to 39 in good health. Sequenced input: memory CD4+ T cells sorted from blood. Documented subset: CD45RA-negative fraction. CDR3: CASSISSGSYNEQFF. The CDR3 coding sequence is TGCGCCAGCAGCATATCTAGCGGGTCCTACAATGAGCAGTTCTTC.